This is a list of T cell receptor beta chains from one sample in a study of shared clonotypes between healthy human individuals. Clones were sequenced by immunoSEQ multiplex PCR, and TCRdb holds only the in-frame ones, with some missing. Of 2 million to 2.5 million clones listed, about 90% are singletons. The sample consisted of naive CD4+ T cells from PBMCs. The origin of the receptors is a man aged 18 to 35 in good health. Some clones in this sample may be carry-over from other donors' samples. CDR3s leave out the opening cysteine and the closing phenylalanine or tryptophan. Each record gives: J gene, V gene, clone size, CDR3 protein. Clone size is not always given. Where it is, it says once, few, many or a class for expanded clones.

>TRBJ2-5|TRBV11-2|-
ASNPGTVVETQY
>TRBJ2-5|TRBV7-9|-
ASSLGRAMAVREQY
>TRBJ1-5|TRBV5-8|-
ASSPPGRRVGVGQPQH
>TRBJ2-7|TRBV7-8|-
ASSFWRESEQY
>TRBJ2-3|TRBV6-1|-
ASGIAGEADTQY
>TRBJ1-2|TRBV6-1|-
ASSRDFVYGGYT
>TRBJ2-2|TRBV29-1|-
SGHFSGAGELF
>TRBJ2-7|TRBV28|-
ASRNRDRGFYEQY
>TRBJ1-1|TRBV7-9|-
ASSSEGRVAEAF
>TRBJ2-7|TRBV4-2|few
ASSQDTLAGRTQY
>TRBJ2-6|TRBV5-4|few
ASSLAAGANVLT
>TRBJ2-7|TRBV7-8|-
ASSLGDADRGYEQY
>TRBJ2-7|TRBV7-2|-
ASSSTGTNPEQY
>TRBJ2-3|TRBV6-6|-
ASSPAPDTQY
>TRBJ1-4|TRBV11-2|-
ASSLKGMEEKLF
>TRBJ2-7|TRBV7-9|-
ASSGPGQGGEQY
>TRBJ2-2|TRBV9|few
ASSVDGSSGELF
>TRBJ1-1|TRBV27|-
ASLARGRLYTEAF
>TRBJ1-2|TRBV7-2|-
ASSLGRDHNYGYT
>TRBJ2-1|TRBV9|-
ASSVGQGSRREQF
>TRBJ2-1|TRBV6-5|-
ASSYWVDEQF
>TRBJ2-2|TRBV4-3|-
ASSQGTSGSFAGELF
>TRBJ2-7|TRBV29-1|-
SAGGRYSYEQY
>TRBJ2-3|TRBV5-1|-
ASSLFVVGFSTDTQY
>TRBJ2-1|TRBV6-6|-
ASSPGLTVYNEQF
>TRBJ2-1|TRBV5-1|-
ASSWALVGSEQF
>TRBJ1-3|TRBV6-5|-
ASFNRASGNTIY
>TRBJ2-2|TRBV9|once
ASSVGLAGVSGELF
>TRBJ2-7|TRBV5-4|once
ASRPTSGSGSYEQY
>TRBJ2-3|TRBV19|-
ASSMRTGRDTQY
>TRBJ2-1|TRBV4-1|-
ASSQGGTSGTYNEQF
>TRBJ2-7|TRBV21-1|-
ASSKGPTSGSYEQY
>TRBJ2-6|TRBV2|once
ASNKNRGSGANVLT
>TRBJ2-3|TRBV7-7|-
ASGSGGIDTQY
>TRBJ2-7|TRBV7-9|-
ASSLFPAGEQY
>TRBJ2-5|TRBV18|-
ASSSGQTETQY
>TRBJ2-1|TRBV10-3|-
AISRLAEGGDEQF
>TRBJ2-7|TRBV5-1|-
ASSSGGLRPYEQY
>TRBJ2-5|TRBV7-2|once
ASSLGTSGSGETQY
>TRBJ2-2|TRBV11-2|-
ASTPKRGPDTGELF
>TRBJ2-2|TRBV29-1|-
SVRLAANTGELF
>TRBJ2-3|TRBV18|-
ASSPLAGKGDTQY
>TRBJ2-7|TRBV7-8|-
ASSRRSSGSQSYEQY
>TRBJ1-5|TRBV5-4|-
ASSFLGSNQPQH
>TRBJ2-7|TRBV28|-
ASTFRLATYEQY
>TRBJ2-7|TRBV5-1|-
ASSLTTGDFYEQY
>TRBJ1-4|TRBV11-2|-
ASRGTRNLNEKLF
>TRBJ2-1|TRBV5-1|-
ASSSGFLGRSSYNEQF
>TRBJ1-6|TRBV5-1|-
ASSPAGQLNSPLH
>TRBJ1-4|TRBV29-1|-
SVGALLGESLF